This T cell receptor beta chain came from a study of cytomegalovirus exposure and HLA in healthy donors. PCR used 60 Vbeta primers and 13 Jbeta primers. The repertoire was sequenced with immunoSEQ multiplex PCR; TCRdb's copy has only in-frame clones and lacks some. The table lists 150,000 to 200,000 clones, 81% of them singletons. The CDR3 contains 14 residues. Germline values: CDR1 SGHNT, CDR2 YYREEE (reference sequence). V was cut by 5 bases and J by 0 bases, with 9 bases left in between. General study results and limits: Reported results showed that the classifier diagnosed cytomegalovirus status with high specificity and sensitivity.

In regard to this clone: Its antigen is not identified.

The receptor was isolated from a woman between 18 and 29 years old in good health and CMV-seronegative. V is TRBV5-4 and J is TRBJ2-1; tentative D call: TRBD2 (6 bases). The specimen sequenced was PBMCs. The CDR3 DNA reads TGTGCCAGCAGTACGGGGGACTCCTACAATGAGCAGTTCTTC. Translation gives CASSTGDSYNEQFF.